Presented here are 25 T cell receptor beta chains from one specimen sequenced in a study of T cell responses to AZD1222 COVID-19 vaccine. The method was immunoSEQ multiplex PCR; TCRdb's version includes in-frame clones alone and lacks a portion of them. The sample carries more than 140,000 clones, roughly nine tenths recorded once. The sample was peripheral blood, taken on day 0 of AZD1222 vaccination. These receptors were obtained from an adult in good health.

The rearrangement links TRBV28 to TRBJ1-2; D is uncertain. Trimming removed 3 bases from V and 0 bases from J, with 11 bases in between. CDR1 and CDR2 from the germline V gene are MDHEN and SYDVKM. This CDR3 has 15 residues. The CDR3 region is CASSFRNSANYGYTF. CDR3 coding DNA: TGTGCCAGCAGTTTCAGAAATTCAGCTAACTATGGCTACACCTTC.

This clone was seen a single time. This chain links TRBV4-3 with TRBJ1-1; no firm D call. The CDR3 has 16 amino acids. V lost 0 bases and J 4 bases, leaving 15 bases between the germline ends. Per the germline V gene, CDR1 is LGHNA and CDR2 is YSLEER. CDR3 bases: TGCGCCAGCAGCCAAGATAAAACAGCCCTGGCCACTGAAGCTTTCTTT. Translated: CASSQDKTALATEAFF.

This chain links TRBV29-1 with TRBJ2-7, with D uncertain. Germline loops: CDR1 SQVTM, CDR2 ANQGSEA. The CDR3 runs 13 residues. The V and J ends lost 6 bases and 0 bases respectively, with 12 bases between them. CDR3 nucleotide sequence: TGCAGCGTGGGCCTAACACACTCCTACGAGCAGTACTTC. Protein product: CSVGLTHSYEQYF.

The chain couples TRBV7-2 to TRBJ1-1; a weak D match, TRBD1 (6 bases). CDR3 length: 15 residues. The germline gives CDR1 SGHTA, CDR2 FQGNSA. Trimming shortened V by 4 bases and J by 6 bases, and 18 bases separated the two germline ends. CDR3 residues: CASSSQGTSLAEAFF. CDR3 DNA sequence: TGTGCCAGCAGCTCTCAGGGGACCAGCCTCGCTGAAGCTTTCTTT.

This clone was counted once. The V call is TRBV4-2, the J call TRBJ2-7; 7 bases are shared with TRBD1. Germline CDR1 LGHNA, CDR2 YNFKEQ. This CDR3 comprises 17 residues. Trimming at V came to 1 base and at J to 2 bases, leaving 11 bases not matched to a gene. For the CDR3, the DNA is TGTGCCAGCAGCCAAGTTCATAGGGGGACAGAGACCTACGAGCAGTACTTC. Protein product: CASSQVHRGTETYEQYF.

The chain combines TRBV11-3 with TRBJ2-1; TRBD2 agrees at 8 bases. The CDR3 is 14 amino acids. V shed 0 bases, J shed 7 bases, and the junction held 2 bases outside the gene matches. From germline, CDR1 is SGHNT and CDR2 YENEEA. The CDR3 DNA is TGTGCCAGCAGCTTAGATCGGGGGGGAAATGAGCAGTTCTTC. Translated, it gives CASSLDRGGNEQFF.

The rearrangement joins TRBV7-9 to TRBJ2-7, with D tentatively TRBD1 (7 bases). V shed 5 bases and J shed 6 bases, with 23 bases lying between them. Germline loops: CDR1 SEHNR, CDR2 FQNEAQ (reference sequence). This CDR3 contains 16 residues. The CDR3 bases are TGTGCCAGCAGCCAAGGAGGGGGCGCGGTATGGGGCGAGCAGTACTTC. Translating it yields CASSQGGGAVWGEQYF.

The genes are TRBV6-5 and TRBJ1-2, with a tentative D call TRBD1 (6 bases). CDR3 length equals 15 residues. The V and J ends lost 6 bases and 4 bases respectively, with 18 bases between them. Germline CDR1 reads MNHEY; CDR2 reads SVGAGI. CDR3 bases: TGTGCCAGCAGGAGCCCACTCAGGGGATCCTATGGCTACACCTTC. Translated, it gives CASRSPLRGSYGYTF.

This chain links TRBV6-4 with TRBJ2-3, with 8 positions matching TRBD2. The CDR3 covers 15 residues. Per germline, CDR1 MRHNA and CDR2 SNTAGT. The J segment lost 1 base and the V segment lost 4 bases, leaving 4 bases of the junction unmatched. CDR3 nucleotides: TGTGCCAGCAGTGTCACTAGCGGAGGCACAGATACGCAGTATTTT. Its protein product is CASSVTSGGTDTQYF.

The chain carries TRBV28 and TRBJ2-5; D not resolved. The V end lost 2 bases, the J end lost 1 base, and 11 bases lay between the germline ends. Germline V gene data show CDR1 as MDHEN and CDR2 as SYDVKM. This CDR3 has 15 residues. The CDR3 DNA reads TGTGCCAGCAGTTTAGAGGCGGTCTTCCAAGAGACCCAGTACTTC. Residues: CASSLEAVFQETQYF.

The rearrangement links TRBV2 to TRBJ2-7; 8 nucleotides align to TRBD1. Germline V gene sequence: CDR1 SNHLY, CDR2 FYNNEI. The V gene end was trimmed by 6 bases and the J gene end by 2 bases; junction bases not matched to a gene: 12. The CDR3 length is 16 residues. The CDR3 DNA reads as TGTGCCAGCAGCGAGTTTGGACAGGGTTCTACCTACGAGCAGTACTTC. Its protein product is CASSEFGQGSTYEQYF.

This chain links TRBV7-2 with TRBJ1-3; no clear D gene. CDR3 length: 12 residues. From germline, CDR1 is SGHTA and CDR2 FQGNSA. The V end lost 3 bases, the J end lost 9 bases, and 9 bases lay between the germline ends. CDR3 DNA: TGTGCCAGCAGCTTGGGTGTGGGCACCATATATTTT. This gives the protein CASSLGVGTIYF. Looking up the rest from reference TRBV7-2 and TRBJ1-3 gives the full variable domain: GAGVSQSPSNKVTEKGKDVELRCDPISGHTALYWYRQSLGQGLEFLIYFQGNSAPDKSGLPSDRFSAERTGGSVSTLTIQRTQQEDSAVYLCASSLGVGTIYFGEGSWLTVV.

V is TRBV10-3 and J is TRBJ2-7, with D unclear. Germline lookup yields CDR1 ENHRY and CDR2 SYGVKD. This CDR3 is built from 12 residues. V dropped 10 bases and J dropped 3 bases, with 13 bases sitting between them. In nucleotides, the CDR3 is TGTGCCACCCCTCACTTGTTCTACGAGCAGTACTTC. Its protein is CATPHLFYEQYF.

The V and J genes are TRBV19 and TRBJ1-2; 9 bases match TRBD1. CDR1 is LNHDA, CDR2 SQIVND, per germline (reference sequence). The CDR3 contains 13 residues. J lost 4 bases, V lost 8 bases, and 5 bases had no gene match. CDR3 DNA sequence: TGTGCCAGTTTCAGGACAGGGGTCTATGGCTACACCTTC. Its translation is CASFRTGVYGYTF.

The rearrangement links TRBV6-2 or TRBV6-3 to TRBJ1-1, with a possible D match to TRBD1 (6 bases). V lost 0 bases to trimming and J lost 6 bases, with 11 bases between them. Germline V CDR1 and CDR2: MNHEY, SVGEGT. The CDR3 runs 14 residues. As DNA, the CDR3 is TGTGCCAGCAGTTACTCGAATAGGGGGGCTGAAGCTTTCTTT. Amino acids: CASSYSNRGAEAFF.

This chain joins TRBV28 and TRBJ2-7, with 10 bases lining up with TRBD2. The CDR3 is made up of 14 amino acids. J gave up 7 bases and V 3 bases, and 6 bases lay outside the gene matches. Germline lookup yields CDR1 MDHEN and CDR2 SYDVKM. The CDR3, as DNA: TGTGCCAGCAGTTTTGGGGGACTAGCGTGGGAGCAGTACTTC. Residues: CASSFGGLAWEQYF.

The rearrangement uses TRBV14 and TRBJ2-7; TRBD1 agrees at 7 bases. V was clipped by 4 bases and J by 1 base; unmatched bases: 4. Germline lookup yields CDR1 SGHDN and CDR2 FVKESK. CDR3 size: 14 residues. The CDR3 coding sequence is TGTGCCAGCAGCCCCTTCAGGGGGTCCTACGAGCAGTACTTC. The encoded protein is CASSPFRGSYEQYF.

The chain has TRBV7-8 and TRBJ1-3; no definite D call. CDR1 and CDR2 from the germline V gene are SGHVS and FQNEAQ. This CDR3 spans 15 amino acids. Deletions cut 5 bases from V and 0 bases from J, with 11 bases between. CDR3 DNA sequence: TGTGCCAGCAGCCCGCGAGGAAACTCTGGAAACACCATATATTTT. The encoded protein is CASSPRGNSGNTIYF.

The CDR3 reads CASSFGVHYEQYF. The CDR3 DNA is TGTGCCAGCAGCTTCGGGGTCCACTACGAGCAGTACTTC. The V call is TRBV7-2, the J call TRBJ2-7; tentative D call: TRBD2 (5 bases). Per the germline V gene, CDR1 is SGHTA and CDR2 is FQGNSA. The CDR3 is 13 amino acids. V was shortened by 3 bases and J by 3 bases, with 9 bases between the two germline ends.

The genes are TRBV24-1 and TRBJ2-7, with 7 bases fitting TRBD2. The CDR3 is made up of 17 amino acids. V dropped 0 bases and J dropped 2; count of bases not matched to a gene: 9. CDR1 is KGHDR and CDR2 is SFDVKD in the germline V gene. This chain's CDR3 is CATSDLLRSGGPYEQYF. CDR3 nucleotide sequence: TGTGCCACCAGTGATTTGCTACGGTCGGGGGGACCCTACGAGCAGTACTTC.

The chain employs TRBV25-1 and TRBJ2-2; the D gene could be TRBD1 or TRBD2 (5 bases each). V was shortened by 8 bases and J by 7 bases, with 14 bases between the two germline ends. This CDR3 is built from 13 residues. Germline V gives CDR1 MGHDK, CDR2 SYGVNS. The CDR3, as DNA: TGTGCCAGCGGTCTGAGGGGCAACGGGGAGCTGTTTTTT. This gives the protein CASGLRGNGELFF.

This clone was seen once. The chain couples TRBV6-4 to TRBJ2-1, with TRBD2 matching 7 bases. CDR3 size: 16 residues. J was trimmed by 1 base and V by 0 bases; bases with no gene match: 3. Per germline, CDR1 MRHNA and CDR2 SNTAGT. The CDR3 region is CASSDSASGSYNEQFF. In nucleotides, the CDR3 is TGTGCCAGCAGTGACTCGGCTAGCGGTTCCTACAATGAGCAGTTCTTC.

The chain links TRBV6-5 to TRBJ2-7, with TRBD2 matching over 7 bases. This CDR3 has 14 residues. The V gene's germline CDR1 is MNHEY and CDR2 SVGAGI. V shed 6 bases and J 2 bases; nucleotides not matched to a gene: 7. CDR3 loop: CASRIGEGPYEQYF. The CDR3, as DNA: TGTGCCAGCAGGATAGGGGAGGGTCCCTACGAGCAGTACTTC.

The chain carries TRBV7-6 and TRBJ2-1; 9 bases agree with TRBD1. Trimming removed 5 bases from V and 6 bases from J; junction bases left unmatched: 5. The CDR3 extends over 14 amino acids. Per germline, CDR1 SGHVS and CDR2 FNYEAQ. The CDR3: CASSEGQGGNEQFF. CDR3 nucleotides: TGTGCCAGCAGCGAGGGACAGGGTGGCAATGAGCAGTTCTTC.

On this clone: A read error may explain this, as a much larger clone is one base away. The V and J genes are TRBV5-4 and TRBJ2-3; unclear D gene. This CDR3 comprises 12 residues. Germline loops: CDR1 SGHNT, CDR2 YYREEE (reference sequence). Trimming pared 4 bases from V and 0 bases from J, leaving 3 bases between. CDR3 nucleotide sequence: TGTGCCAGCAGCCGAAGCACAGATACGCAGTATTTT. Its protein product is CASSRSTDTQYF. The whole variable domain, filled in from reference TRBV5-4 and TRBJ2-3, reads ETGVTQSPTHLIKTRGQQVTLRCSSQSGHNTVSWYQQALGQGPQFIFQYYREEENGRGNFPPRFSGLQFPNYSSELNVNALELDDSALYLCASSRSTDTQYFGPGTRLTVL.